The 26 T cell receptor delta chains listed next were all sequenced from one sample in a study of Vδ1+ human thymocytes. Their target antigens are unknown. Whole-study results and caveats: Thymic TRG and TRD repertoires appeared highly polyclonal.

Extracted RNA was reverse transcribed into cDNA. CDR3 amplicons came from multiplex PCR with pooled V-gene forward and constant-region reverse primers. TCRdb applied CATT to the multiplex PCR reads for clone calling. The table includes tens of thousands of delta-chain clones, more than 15% detected once. Sequencing input: Vdelta1+ gamma-delta thymocytes from the thymus. The subset denotes: FACS-sorted CD3+ TCRalphabeta- TCRVdelta1+ TCRVdelta2- thymocytes. Receptor source: a boy younger than two who had congenital heart surgery.

This clone was counted between two and nine times. The V gene is TRDV1, the J gene TRDJ1; D not certain. This CDR3 has 13 residues. Trimming stripped 2 bases from V and 4 bases from J, with 8 bases between. Germline CDR1 reads TSWWSYY; CDR2 reads QGS. CDR3: CALGEKASDKLIF. The CDR3 bases are TGTGCTCTTGGGGAAAAAGCGAGCGATAAACTCATCTTT.

This clone was seen a handful of times. This sequence joins TRDV1 and TRDJ1; 8 positions match TRDD3. The junction had 21 bases not matched to a gene; V was cut back by 0 bases and J by 0 bases. The CDR3 has 22 residues. The germline gives CDR1 TSWWSYY, CDR2 QGS. The CDR3 nucleotides are TGTGCTCTTGGGGAACTTCCCCTACGGGGTTCGGGGGAACTGGGGGACACCGATAAACTCATCTTT. This encodes CALGELPLRGSGELGDTDKLIF.

The J gene is TRDJ1, the V gene TRDV1; the match to TRDD3 covers 11 bases. Unmatched junction bases numbered 15, after V lost 0 bases and J lost 0 bases. Looked up from germline, CDR1 is TSWWSYY and CDR2 is QGS. This CDR3 has 21 residues. As DNA, the CDR3 is TGTGCTCTTGGGGAACTGGACCTGGGGGATACCCTTTTGCTGTACACCGATAAACTCATCTTT. Protein sequence: CALGELDLGDTLLLYTDKLIF.

This clone has only a few counts. This chain links TRDV1 with TRDJ1; D is perhaps TRDD3 (6 bases). Trimming removed 0 bases from V and 1 base from J, with 21 bases in between. CDR1 TSWWSYY and CDR2 QGS come from the germline V gene. The CDR3 loop spans 19 amino acids. The CDR3 reads CALGELFPPWGLGTDKLIF. As DNA, the CDR3 is TGTGCTCTTGGGGAACTATTCCCCCCCTGGGGTCTGGGCACCGATAAACTCATCTTT.

This clone was seen only a few times. This sequence joins TRDV1 and TRDJ1; maybe TRDD2 (6 bases). The CDR3 is made up of 23 amino acids. Germline loops: CDR1 TSWWSYY, CDR2 QGS. Trimming pared 0 bases from V and 0 bases from J, leaving 32 bases between. For the CDR3, the DNA is TGTGCTCTTGGGGAACTTTCCTTCCACCCCTCGGGTCGGTTAAAATGGTACACCGATAAACTCATCTTT. Its protein is CALGELSFHPSGRLKWYTDKLIF.

The chain is built from TRDV1 and TRDJ1; the D gene is possibly TRDD3 (6 bases). The CDR3 has 21 amino acids. Per the germline V gene, CDR1 is TSWWSYY and CDR2 is QGS. Trimming took 0 bases from V and 1 from J, leaving 27 bases between them. CDR3 region: CALGELVSRGDRAKATDKLIF. For the CDR3, the DNA is TGTGCTCTTGGGGAACTAGTCTCACGTGGGGATCGGGCAAAGGCCACCGATAAACTCATCTTT.

On this clone: Other DNA sequences in this specimen translate into the identical CDR3. The V call is TRDV1, the J call TRDJ1; D may match TRDD2 or TRDD3 (9 bases each). V was clipped by 5 bases and J by 6 bases, with 31 bases between them. This CDR3 has 19 residues. Germline V CDR1 and CDR2: TSWWSYY, QGS. CDR3 nucleotide sequence: TGTGCTCTTGGGAATATTGCCTTCCTACCGGGGATACGGCCCTATAAACTCATCTTT. Translating it yields CALGNIAFLPGIRPYKLIF.

This clone turned up a few times. The chain recombines TRDV1 with TRDJ1; unclear D gene. The CDR3 is 15 residues long. Looked up from germline, CDR1 is TSWWSYY and CDR2 is QGS. V lost 2 bases to trimming and J lost 4 bases, with 14 bases between them. The CDR3 coding sequence is TGTGCTCTTGGGGAAGGTCCAAATGGGTACGATAAACTCATCTTT. Its protein is CALGEGPNGYDKLIF.

This clone was recorded a few times. V and J are TRDV3 and TRDJ1; TRDD3 agrees at 13 bases. Germline V lookup: CDR1 TVYSNPD, CDR2 GDNSRS (reference sequence). This CDR3 is built from 20 residues. The ends lost 2 bases at V and 1 base at J; junction bases unmatched: 19. CDR3 DNA: TGTGCCTTTCCCTTCTTATCCTTTCACTGGGGGATACGGGGCACCGATAAACTCATCTTT. It is translated as CAFPFLSFHWGIRGTDKLIF.

This clone has more than one count but fewer than ten. V gene TRDV1 combines with J gene TRDJ1, with 8 positions matching TRDD3. The V segment lost 0 bases and the J segment 4 bases; nucleotides outside the gene matches: 16. Germline-derived CDR1 and CDR2 are TSWWSYY and QGS. The CDR3 totals 19 residues. CDR3 loop: CALGELGRGRLGYGDKLIF. CDR3 bases: TGTGCTCTTGGGGAACTAGGGCGTGGCAGACTGGGATACGGCGATAAACTCATCTTT.

The rearrangement joins TRDV1 to TRDJ1, with 12 bases that match TRDD3. The CDR3 is 18 residues long. J was trimmed by 3 bases and V by 0 bases; bases with no gene match: 8. Germline V gene sequence: CDR1 TSWWSYY, CDR2 QGS. The CDR3 sequence: CALGELPRWGIRSDKLIF. In DNA form, the CDR3 reads TGTGCTCTTGGGGAACTGCCTCGCTGGGGGATACGATCCGATAAACTCATCTTT.

The chain uses TRDV1 and TRDJ1; TRDD3 matches at 9 bases. The CDR3 runs 18 residues. With 3 bases clipped from V and 0 bases from J, the junction kept 11 bases outside the gene matches. Germline assignment: CDR1 TSWWSYY and CDR2 QGS. DNA for the CDR3: TGTGCTCTTGGGGATCTACTGGGGGACTCCCCGTACACCGATAAACTCATCTTT. It translates to CALGDLLGDSPYTDKLIF.

The table lists this clone with a few counts. V and J are TRDV1 and TRDJ1, with TRDD3 as a possible D gene (7 bases). The CDR3 loop spans 21 amino acids. Trimming removed 5 bases at V and 5 bases at J, with 36 bases between. Germline V CDR1 and CDR2: TSWWSYY, QGS. In nucleotides, the CDR3 is TGTGCTCTTGGGAAGATCCTACCGCTACACCACTGGGGAAGACTACCAGATAAACTCATCTTT. This gives the protein CALGKILPLHHWGRLPDKLIF.

This chain joins TRDV1 and TRDJ1, with TRDD3 matching over 8 bases. The J segment lost 2 bases and the V segment lost 1 base, leaving 6 bases of the junction unmatched. Germline loops: CDR1 TSWWSYY, CDR2 QGS. This CDR3 contains 16 residues. The CDR3 sequence is CALGEHGIRSTDKLIF. The CDR3 region has the DNA TGTGCTCTTGGGGAACATGGGATACGCTCGACCGATAAACTCATCTTT.

This clone has just a few counts. This chain uses TRDV1 with TRDJ1; TRDD3 matches 8 bases. CDR1 is TSWWSYY, CDR2 QGS, per germline. With 4 bases clipped from V and 0 bases from J, the junction kept 16 bases outside the gene matches. The CDR3 consists of 19 residues. The CDR3: CALGAAPWGTPSYTDKLIF. The CDR3 DNA reads as TGTGCTCTTGGGGCCGCGCCCTGGGGGACTCCATCGTACACCGATAAACTCATCTTT.

This clone came up a few times. The V call is TRDV1, the J call TRDJ1, with D perhaps matching TRDD2 (6 bases). Germline loops: CDR1 TSWWSYY, CDR2 QGS. V dropped 5 bases and J dropped 3 bases, with 16 bases sitting between them. CDR3 length equals 15 residues. CDR3 amino acids: CALGTGPTKSDKLIF. The CDR3 DNA reads TGTGCTCTTGGGACAGGTCCTACAAAGTCCGATAAACTCATCTTT.

The chain is built from TRDV1 and TRDJ1; TRDD3 matches 7 bases. This CDR3 has 19 residues. J gave up 4 bases and V 3 bases, and 20 bases lay outside the gene matches. CDR1 is TSWWSYY, CDR2 QGS, per germline. CDR3 in DNA: TGTGCTCTTGGGGATAGGCTACGAGGGGCGGGGATAGCAGTCGATAAACTCATCTTT. It is translated as CALGDRLRGAGIAVDKLIF.

The V call is TRDV1, the J call TRDJ1; TRDD3 agrees at 10 bases. Germline V gene sequence: CDR1 TSWWSYY, CDR2 QGS. J lost 8 bases, V lost 2 bases, and 20 bases had no gene match. This CDR3 comprises 19 residues. In DNA form, the CDR3 reads TGTGCTCTTGGGGAAATGCGGCCCCCTTTCCTAACTGGGGGATCGAAACTCATCTTT. Translation: CALGEMRPPFLTGGSKLIF.

V is TRDV1 and J is TRDJ1, with TRDD3 matching over 7 bases. The CDR3 is 17 residues long. Germline CDR1 is TSWWSYY and CDR2 is QGS. After removal of 4 bases from V and 5 bases from J, the junction contained 16 bases not matched to a gene. The CDR3 DNA reads TGTGCTCTTGGGGGTTATATACGCTACTGGGGTTCGGATAAACTCATCTTT. It specifies CALGGYIRYWGSDKLIF.

The chain uses TRDV1 and TRDJ1; 12 nucleotides align to TRDD3. The J segment lost 0 bases and the V segment lost 1 base, leaving 15 bases of the junction unmatched. This CDR3 contains 21 residues. Looked up from germline, CDR1 is TSWWSYY and CDR2 is QGS. The CDR3 sequence is CALGEHRPVLGDTRYTDKLIF. As DNA, the CDR3 is TGTGCTCTTGGGGAACATCGTCCCGTACTGGGGGATACCCGCTACACCGATAAACTCATCTTT.

This clone was counted only a few times. The rearrangement joins TRDV1 to TRDJ1; possible D gene TRDD2, 5 bases. Germline CDR1 TSWWSYY, CDR2 QGS. The CDR3 is made up of 17 amino acids. Trimming removed 4 bases from V and 3 bases from J, with 21 bases in between. CDR3 in amino acids: CALGGPYYGTRSDKLIF. CDR3 bases: TGTGCTCTTGGGGGCCCCTACTACGGGACGCGATCCGATAAACTCATCTTT.

This clone came up a few times. The chain combines TRDV1 with TRDJ1, with 9 bases fitting TRDD3. J was trimmed by 6 bases and V by 1 base; bases with no gene match: 24. Germline CDR1 reads TSWWSYY; CDR2 reads QGS. The CDR3 consists of 21 residues. The CDR3 coding sequence is TGTGCTCTTGGGGAACCAAGCCCCTTATCCTCAGACTGGGGGACGAGCTATAAACTCATCTTT. Protein product: CALGEPSPLSSDWGTSYKLIF.

This clone appeared a few times. The J gene is TRDJ1, the V gene TRDV1, with 9 bases aligning to TRDD3. The CDR3 is 21 residues long. After removal of 2 bases from V and 0 bases from J, the junction contained 19 bases not matched to a gene. Germline-derived CDR1 and CDR2 are TSWWSYY and QGS. The CDR3 sequence: CALGEWPKGDTGGQYTDKLIF. Written as DNA, the CDR3 is TGTGCTCTTGGGGAATGGCCAAAGGGGGATACTGGGGGACAATACACCGATAAACTCATCTTT.

A word on this clone: With a much larger clone just one base away, this may be a read error. The V gene is TRDV2, the J gene TRDJ1; 12 bases map to TRDD3. J lost 0 bases, V lost 0 bases, and 10 bases had no gene match. The CDR3 consists of 19 residues. CDR1 and CDR2 (germline): GEAIGNYY, EKD. The DNA for the CDR3 is TGTGCCTGTGACACCGAGGATCTGGGGGATACGTGCCACACCGATAAACTCATCTTT. Encoded protein: CACDTEDLGDTCHTDKLIF.

In its sample, this clone was seen a few times. The V call is TRDV1, the J call TRDJ1; D might be TRDD3 (6 bases). The V gene's germline CDR1 is TSWWSYY and CDR2 QGS. V lost 3 bases to trimming and J lost 10 bases, with 21 bases between them. CDR3 length: 15 amino acids. The CDR3 region has the DNA TGTGCTCTTGGGGAGACCCTCTACGGACTGGGAGTACTCATCTTT. Its translation: CALGETLYGLGVLIF.

This clone has just a few counts. Other DNA sequences in this specimen translate into the identical CDR3. The V and J genes are TRAV29/DV5 and TRDJ1, with TRDD2 as a possible D gene (6 bases). The CDR3 runs 18 residues. V shed 4 bases and J shed 0 bases, with 25 bases lying between them. Germline V lookup: CDR1 NSMFDY, CDR2 ISSIKDK. The CDR3 spells CAASRFLPVPMNTDKLIF. Written as DNA, the CDR3 is TGTGCAGCATCCCGCTTCCTGCCCGTTCCGATGAACACCGATAAACTCATCTTT.